This TCR beta chain was sequenced during a study of T cell repertoires in cytomegalovirus infection. Study in general: In the study, CMV epitopes included recently identified HLA-C-restricted and well-studied HLA-B-restricted ones. Matching HLA type, along with CMV infection, was indicated by public TCR beta signatures.

TCRdb re-derived calls from the reads in MiXCR, one entry per CDR3 protein. The repertoire holds some 500,000 distinct CDR3 sequences, almost 40% seen once, with about 48% in the top ten. In the case of this clonotype: What it binds is unknown.

Germline-derived CDR1 and CDR2 are SGHTA and FQGNSA. The V end lost 1 base, the J end lost 4 bases, and 6 bases lay between the germline ends. This CDR3 contains 13 residues. Study-wide results and limits: CMV-specific TCR beta clonotypes restricted by HLA-C were the ones dominating the ex vivo response.

The clonotype comes from a human donor in good health (CMV status not recorded). Some clones in this sample may be carry-over from other donors' samples. The specimen was cultured PBMCs, collected from culture after CMV antigen stimulation. The chain is built from TRBV7-2 and TRBJ2-3; no clear D gene. The CDR3 DNA sequence: TGTGCCAGCAGCTTAGAGGGTCCAGATACGCAGTATTTT. Its translation: CASSLEGPDTQYF.